This T cell receptor beta chain was sequenced during a study of CD8 T cells in Susac syndrome. Sequencing of TCR beta was performed on blood CD8+ and CD4+ T cells. With 7 bases removed from V and 0 bases from J, the gap between germline ends came to 3 bases. The V gene's germline CDR1 is MNHEY and CDR2 SVGAGI. The CDR3 loop spans 11 amino acids. This clonotype appeared once. With random hexamers, roughly 0.45 to 1 ug RNA was reverse transcribed. From the immunoSEQ multiplex PCR reads, TCRdb called clonotypes with MiXCR, one entry per CDR3 protein. This sample has 110,000 to 150,000 distinct CDR3 sequences; over 85% occur once, and the top ten carry approximately 0.25%.

This TCR came from a human donor in good health. Sequencing was done on a sample of CD8+ T cells from PBMCs. The chain is built from TRBV6-5 and TRBJ1-1; D is unresolved. The CDR3 here is CASIVNTEAFF. The CDR3 nucleotides are TGTGCCAGCATTGTGAACACTGAAGCTTTCTTT.